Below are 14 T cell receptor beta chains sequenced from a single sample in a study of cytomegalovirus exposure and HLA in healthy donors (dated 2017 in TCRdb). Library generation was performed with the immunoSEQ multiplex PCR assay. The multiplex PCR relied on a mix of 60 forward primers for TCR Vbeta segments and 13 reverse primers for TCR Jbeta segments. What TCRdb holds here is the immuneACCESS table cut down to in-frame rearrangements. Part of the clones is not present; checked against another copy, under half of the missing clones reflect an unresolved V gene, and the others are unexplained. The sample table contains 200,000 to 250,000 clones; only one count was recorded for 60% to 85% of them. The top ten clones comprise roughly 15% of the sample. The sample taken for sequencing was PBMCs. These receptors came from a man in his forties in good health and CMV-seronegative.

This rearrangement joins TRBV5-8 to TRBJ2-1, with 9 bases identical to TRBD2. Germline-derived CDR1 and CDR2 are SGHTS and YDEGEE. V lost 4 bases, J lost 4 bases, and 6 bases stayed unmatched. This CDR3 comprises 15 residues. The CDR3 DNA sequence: TGTGCCAGCAGCGACCGACTAGCGGATTACAATGAGCAGTTCTTC. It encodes CASSDRLADYNEQFF. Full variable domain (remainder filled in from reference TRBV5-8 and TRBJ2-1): EAGVTQSPTHLIKTRGQQATLRCSPISGHTSVYWYQQALGLGLQFLLWYDEGEERNRGNFPPRFSGRQFPNYSSELNVNALELEDSALYLCASSDRLADYNEQFFGPGTRLTVL.

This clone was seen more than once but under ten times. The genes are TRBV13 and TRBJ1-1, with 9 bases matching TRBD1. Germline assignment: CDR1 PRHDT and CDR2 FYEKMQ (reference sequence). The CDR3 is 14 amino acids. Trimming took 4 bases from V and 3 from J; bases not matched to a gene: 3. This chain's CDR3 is CASSSRDRDTEAFF. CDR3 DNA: TGTGCCAGCAGCTCCCGGGACAGGGACACTGAAGCTTTCTTT. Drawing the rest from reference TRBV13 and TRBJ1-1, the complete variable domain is AAGVIQSPRHLIKEKRETATLKCYPIPRHDTVYWYQQGPGQDPQFLISFYEKMQSDKGSIPDRFSAQQFSDYHSELNMSSLELGDSALYFCASSSRDRDTEAFFGQGTRLTVV.

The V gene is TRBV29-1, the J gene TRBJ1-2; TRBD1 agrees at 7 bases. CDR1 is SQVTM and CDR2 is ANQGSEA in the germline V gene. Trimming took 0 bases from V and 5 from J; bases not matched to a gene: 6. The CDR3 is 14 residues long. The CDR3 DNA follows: TGCAGCGTTGAAGAGATATCGACAGGGTATGGCTACACCTTC. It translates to CSVEEISTGYGYTF. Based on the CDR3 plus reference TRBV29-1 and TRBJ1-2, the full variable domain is SAVISQKPSRDICQRGTSLTIQCQVDSQVTMMFWYRQQPGQSLTLIATANQGSEATYESGFVIDKFPISRPNLTFSTLTVSNMSPEDSSIYLCSVEEISTGYGYTFGSGTRLTVV.

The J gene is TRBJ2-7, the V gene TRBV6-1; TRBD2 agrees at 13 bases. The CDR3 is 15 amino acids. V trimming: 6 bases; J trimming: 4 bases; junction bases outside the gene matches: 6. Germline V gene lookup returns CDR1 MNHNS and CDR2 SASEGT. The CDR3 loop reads CASRPGLAGAYEQYF. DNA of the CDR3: TGTGCCAGCAGGCCTGGACTAGCGGGGGCATACGAGCAGTACTTC.

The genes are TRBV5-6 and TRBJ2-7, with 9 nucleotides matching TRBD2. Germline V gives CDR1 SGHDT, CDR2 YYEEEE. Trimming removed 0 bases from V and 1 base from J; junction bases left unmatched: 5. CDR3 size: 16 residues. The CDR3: CASSLGGLAGSYEQYF. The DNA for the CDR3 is TGTGCCAGCAGCTTGGGGGGGCTAGCGGGATCCTACGAGCAGTACTTC.

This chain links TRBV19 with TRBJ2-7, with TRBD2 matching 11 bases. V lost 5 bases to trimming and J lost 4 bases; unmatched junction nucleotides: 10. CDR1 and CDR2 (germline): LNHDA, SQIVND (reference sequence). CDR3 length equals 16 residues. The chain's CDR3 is CASSLTSGNGPYEQYF. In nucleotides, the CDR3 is TGTGCCAGTAGTTTGACTAGCGGGAATGGGCCTTACGAGCAGTACTTC.

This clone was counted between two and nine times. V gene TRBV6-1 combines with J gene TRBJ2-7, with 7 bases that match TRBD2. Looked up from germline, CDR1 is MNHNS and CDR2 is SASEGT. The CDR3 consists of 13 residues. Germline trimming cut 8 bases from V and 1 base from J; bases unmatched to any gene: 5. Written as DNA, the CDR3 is TGTGCCAGCGGCAATAGCGGGTCCTACGAGCAGTACTTC. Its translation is CASGNSGSYEQYF.

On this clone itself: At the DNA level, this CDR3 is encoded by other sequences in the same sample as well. The CDR3 DNA is TGTGCCAGCAGTTTAGGACTAGCGGTGAGCACAGATACGCAGTATTTT. Translated: CASSLGLAVSTDTQYF. The chain has TRBV28 and TRBJ2-3; 10 bases fit TRBD2. The CDR3 is 16 amino acids. V shed 2 bases and J 0 bases; nucleotides not matched to a gene: 2. The germline V gene has CDR1 MDHEN and CDR2 SYDVKM.

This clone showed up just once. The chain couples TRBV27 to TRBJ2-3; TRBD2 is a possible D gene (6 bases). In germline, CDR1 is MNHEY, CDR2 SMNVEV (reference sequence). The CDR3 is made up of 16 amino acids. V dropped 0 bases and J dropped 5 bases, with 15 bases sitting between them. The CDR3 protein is CASSLSRRAGGDTQYF. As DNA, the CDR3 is TGTGCCAGCAGTTTATCGAGGAGGGCCGGGGGAGATACGCAGTATTTT.

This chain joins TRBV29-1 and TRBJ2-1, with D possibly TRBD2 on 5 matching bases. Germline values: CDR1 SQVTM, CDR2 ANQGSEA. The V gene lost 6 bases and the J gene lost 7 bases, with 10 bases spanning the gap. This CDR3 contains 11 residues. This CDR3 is CSVGLRNEQFF. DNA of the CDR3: TGCAGCGTAGGACTTAGGAATGAGCAGTTCTTC.

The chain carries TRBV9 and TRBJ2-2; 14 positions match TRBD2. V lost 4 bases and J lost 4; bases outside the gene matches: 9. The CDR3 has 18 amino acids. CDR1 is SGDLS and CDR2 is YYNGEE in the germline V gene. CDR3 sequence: CASSIPTGTSGSTGELFF. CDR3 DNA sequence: TGTGCCAGCAGCATACCCACCGGGACTAGCGGGAGCACCGGGGAGCTGTTTTTT. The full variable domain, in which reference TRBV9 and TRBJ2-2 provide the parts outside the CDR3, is DSGVTQTPKHLITATGQRVTLRCSPRSGDLSVYWYQQSLDQGLQFLIQYYNGEERAKGNILERFSAQQFPDLHSELNLSSLELGDSALYFCASSIPTGTSGSTGELFFGEGSRLTVL.

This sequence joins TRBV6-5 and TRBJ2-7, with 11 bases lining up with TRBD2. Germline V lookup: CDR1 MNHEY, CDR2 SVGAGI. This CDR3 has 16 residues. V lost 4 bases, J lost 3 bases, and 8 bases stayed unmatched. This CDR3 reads CASSLTSGTLFYEQYF. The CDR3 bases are TGTGCCAGCAGTTTGACTAGCGGGACCCTATTCTACGAGCAGTACTTC.

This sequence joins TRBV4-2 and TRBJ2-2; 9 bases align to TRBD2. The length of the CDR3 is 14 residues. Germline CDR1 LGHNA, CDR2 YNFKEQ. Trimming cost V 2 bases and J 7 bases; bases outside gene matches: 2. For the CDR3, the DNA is TGTGCCAGCAGCCAACGCGGGGGGGGCGGGGAGCTGTTTTTT. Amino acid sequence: CASSQRGGGGELFF.

This chain's CDR3 is CARLIWQYF. The CDR3 nucleotides are TGCGCCAGACTTATCTGGCAGTACTTC. J is TRBJ2-5 and V is TRBV23-1, with no clear D. TRBV23-1 has ORF status, its function being uncertain. CDR3 length: 9 amino acids. V lost 9 bases and J lost 11, with 10 bases in between.